The source of this TCR beta chain is a study of blood T cell repertoires in COVID-19. How the authors handled the data: Amplification from reference gene primers served as the basis for estimated nucleated cell counts. Only in-frame clones appear in the TCRdb table, and some are missing; sequencing was by immunoSEQ multiplex PCR. V and J calls and clone size follow that table, whereas D and trimming were derived from the DNA. Counted here are 95,000 to 150,000 clones, over 75% occurring once; the ten biggest clones make up about 5%. CDR3 length: 15 residues. Trimming cost V 5 bases and J 1 base; bases outside gene matches: 1. Per the germline V gene, CDR1 is LNHDA and CDR2 is SQIVND (reference sequence).

The chain carries TRBV19 and TRBJ1-5, with 11 bases matching TRBD1. This TCR derives from an older woman with acute or convalescent COVID-19. The sample was peripheral blood. CDR3 bases: TGTGCCAGTAGTGGGACAGGGGGGAGCAATCAGCCCCAGCATTTT. It specifies CASSGTGGSNQPQHF.